In its sample, the clone carrying this T cell receptor (beta chain) was seen a few times. Its cognate antigen is unknown. The sample comes from a study of response to subunit inactivated influenza vaccine. TCRdb reprocessed the RT-PCR reads via MiXCR and lists one record per CDR3 protein. Here the sample spans over 800,000 distinct CDR3 sequences, around 20% being singletons. Findings of the study overall: Seasonal influenza vaccination, on each occasion, was suggested by the authors to recruit few new T cells.

The V end lost 6 bases, the J end lost 7 bases, and 7 bases lay between the germline ends. There are 12 residues in the CDR3. CDR1 and CDR2 from the germline V gene are MNHNY and SVGAGI (reference sequence). The V call is TRBV6-6, the J call TRBJ1-6; D is uncertain. This TCR came from a man aged 45-65 years who received an inactivated influenza vaccine. The sequenced sample was PBMCs from blood, obtained 5 to 6 days after vaccination. CDR3 region: CASSPRNSPLHF. The CDR3 DNA follows: TGTGCCAGCAGCCCCAGAAATTCACCCCTCCACTTT.